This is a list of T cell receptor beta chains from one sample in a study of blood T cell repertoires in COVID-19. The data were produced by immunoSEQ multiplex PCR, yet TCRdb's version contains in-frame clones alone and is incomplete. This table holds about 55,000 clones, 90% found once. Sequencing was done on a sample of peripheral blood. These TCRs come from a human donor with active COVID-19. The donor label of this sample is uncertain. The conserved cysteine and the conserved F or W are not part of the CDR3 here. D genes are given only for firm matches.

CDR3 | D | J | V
ASSRGGKLNEQF | TRBD2 | TRBJ2-1 | TRBV7-2
ASSPTGPGREKLF | NA | TRBJ1-4 | TRBV28
ASSLRPSGVPRSEETQY | TRBD2 | TRBJ2-5 | TRBV27
ASSQGLAGGLGDEQF | TRBD2 | TRBJ2-1 | TRBV4-2
ASSLYGTGELF | NA | TRBJ2-2 | TRBV27
ASSLKRGTLYNEQF | NA | TRBJ2-1 | TRBV7-2
ASSQQDEQF | NA | TRBJ2-1 | TRBV3-1/TRBV3-2
ASGLSGMGQPQH | NA | TRBJ1-5 | TRBV19
ASSRLGLSYEQY | NA | TRBJ2-7 | TRBV5-1
SVSSSAYEQY | NA | TRBJ2-7 | TRBV29-1
ASSRGRAQPQH | NA | TRBJ1-5 | TRBV19
SVDVAGVGEQY | TRBD2 | TRBJ2-7 | TRBV29-1
ASSRASGGTDTQY | TRBD2 | TRBJ2-3 | TRBV7-3
ASSGSWTSGAVDEQF | TRBD2 | TRBJ2-1 | TRBV9
ASSLLTPPTGGYT | NA | TRBJ1-2 | TRBV5-4
ASSSRDFTYEQY | NA | TRBJ2-7 | TRBV6-5
ASSSRQGRTRPGELF | NA | TRBJ2-2 | TRBV3-1/TRBV3-2
ASSIGQGKNEQY | NA | TRBJ2-7 | TRBV18
ASSPQTGKNTEAF | NA | TRBJ1-1 | TRBV18
ASSLMGQGGDTQY | TRBD1 | TRBJ2-3 | TRBV5-1
AISESKVLGEHGYT | NA | TRBJ1-2 | TRBV10-3
ASSRTGNTGELF | TRBD1 | TRBJ2-2 | TRBV11-3
ASASGSTDTQY | TRBD2 | TRBJ2-3 | TRBV6-5
ASSYVTGDYYGYT | TRBD1 | TRBJ1-2 | TRBV6-5
ASSRVDSISSPLH | NA | TRBJ1-6 | TRBV3-1/TRBV3-2
ASSPGQAQETQY | TRBD1 | TRBJ2-5 | TRBV18
ASSITSGGAGELF | TRBD2 | TRBJ2-2 | TRBV19
ASSQHRAGTGNTIY | NA | TRBJ1-3 | TRBV3-1/TRBV3-2
ASSFGQRTYEQY | NA | TRBJ2-7 | TRBV5-1
ASSVDLGPNQPQH | NA | TRBJ1-5 | TRBV9
ASSFGPSWGYT | NA | TRBJ1-2 | TRBV7-9
ASSLRATNEKLF | NA | TRBJ1-4 | TRBV5-1
ASSLGGPYEQY | NA | TRBJ2-7 | TRBV5-1
ASSYSGRVYT | NA | TRBJ1-2 | TRBV6-2/TRBV6-3
ASSLARGFRAYNEQF | NA | TRBJ2-1 | TRBV7-7
ASSGTGGETQY | TRBD1 | TRBJ2-5 | TRBV7-3
ASRGAGTDTQY | NA | TRBJ2-3 | TRBV2